One and the same sample provided the 11 T cell receptor beta chains below, sequenced in a study of blood T cells in healthy people across ages. Then a second PCR, running about 6 to 11 cycles, was carried out with a sample-barcoded 5' primer and a J-beta primer mix. TCRdb itself ran the 5' RACE reads through MiXCR, one entry per CDR3 protein. The table has 1.5 million to 2 million distinct CDR3 sequences, approximately 28% seen once. The sample comprised blood. These receptors were obtained from a woman aged 25 to 39 in good health.

This clonotype came up many times. The chain employs TRBV7-2 and TRBJ1-2, with a possible D match to TRBD1 (6 bases). Germline lookup yields CDR1 SGHTA and CDR2 FQGNSA. The V end was cut by 5 bases, the J end by 6 bases, with 16 bases between. This CDR3 is built from 14 residues. The CDR3 spells CASSPPAPGDGYTF. The CDR3 nucleotides are TGTGCCAGCAGCCCACCTGCGCCAGGGGATGGCTACACCTTC.

This clonotype was observed a few times. The chain is built from TRBV11-1 and TRBJ1-1; D not certain. Germline V gives CDR1 SGHAT, CDR2 FQDESV (reference sequence). This CDR3 is 16 amino acids long. V dropped 0 bases and J dropped 1 base, with 12 bases sitting between them. The CDR3 DNA sequence: TGTGCCAGCAGCTTAGCGTTCGGGGAGGGGAACACTGAAGCTTTCTTT. It codes for CASSLAFGEGNTEAFF.

The chain carries TRBV20-1 and TRBJ2-5; TRBD1 matches 8 bases. Per the germline V gene, CDR1 is DFQATT and CDR2 is SNEGSKA (reference sequence). The CDR3 consists of 13 residues. The junction had 5 bases not matched to a gene; V was cut back by 6 bases and J by 2 bases. For the CDR3, the DNA is TGCAGTGCCCCATGGACAGGGCAAGAGACCCAGTACTTC. Translated: CSAPWTGQETQYF.

In this sample, this clonotype turned up a few times. J is TRBJ2-5 and V is TRBV20-1; D unresolved. Germline CDR1 and CDR2: DFQATT and SNEGSKA (reference sequence). The CDR3 has 14 amino acids. V lost 1 base and J 2 bases, leaving 11 bases between the germline ends. CDR3 nucleotides: TGCAGTGCTAGAGTGCCCGGAGTGCAAGAGACCCAGTACTTC. This sequence encodes CSARVPGVQETQYF.

This clonotype was seen a few times. The CDR3 is CSARDHSGTNQETQYF. DNA for the CDR3: TGCAGTGCTAGAGATCATAGCGGGACGAACCAAGAGACCCAGTACTTC. This sequence joins TRBV20-1 and TRBJ2-5, with 8 positions matching TRBD2. There are 16 residues in the CDR3. The germline V gene encodes CDR1 DFQATT and CDR2 SNEGSKA (reference sequence). The trim removed 0 bases at V and 0 bases at J, leaving 6 bases unmatched.

This clonotype was observed many times. The chain uses TRBV7-2 and TRBJ2-7; 7 bases agree with TRBD2. V was clipped by 5 bases and J by 1 base; unmatched bases: 8. CDR1 is SGHTA, CDR2 FQGNSA, per germline. The CDR3 loop spans 15 amino acids. This CDR3 reads CASSVSGPASYEQYF. The CDR3 nucleotides read TGTGCCAGCAGCGTTAGCGGGCCCGCTTCCTACGAGCAGTACTTC. Complete variable domain (other parts from reference TRBV7-2 and TRBJ2-7): GAGVSQSPSNKVTEKGKDVELRCDPISGHTALYWYRQSLGQGLEFLIYFQGNSAPDKSGLPSDRFSAERTGGSVSTLTIQRTQQEDSAVYLCASSVSGPASYEQYFGPGTRLTVT.

A remark on this clonotype: This may arise from a read error, as a much more abundant clone is one base away. The J gene is TRBJ2-1, the V gene TRBV6-4; a possible D gene is TRBD1 (6 bases). Trimming removed 6 bases at V and 9 bases at J, with 18 bases between. The CDR3 totals 14 residues. Germline lookup yields CDR1 MRHNA and CDR2 SNTAGT. CDR3 nucleotide sequence: TGTGCCAGCAGAGCGGACAGCCCCAGTGCTGAGCAGTTCTTC. Encoded protein: CASRADSPSAEQFF.

This clonotype showed up just a few times. The genes are TRBV7-2 and TRBJ2-1; TRBD2 matches at 7 bases. The germline CDR1 and CDR2 sequences are SGHTA and FQGNSA. Trimming at V came to 5 bases and at J to 9 bases, leaving 16 bases not matched to a gene. This CDR3 is built from 16 residues. The CDR3 nucleotides read TGTGCCAGCAGCAGGACGGGTAGGCGGGGGATGAGTGAGCAGTTCTTC. It specifies CASSRTGRRGMSEQFF.

The rearrangement joins TRBV5-1 to TRBJ2-6; 9 bases agree with TRBD1. CDR3 size: 18 residues. With V trimmed by 5 bases and J by 0 bases, 9 bases remained unmatched. CDR1 and CDR2 from the germline V gene are SGHRS and YFSETQ. The CDR3: CASSPTDRGSSGANVLTF. The DNA for the CDR3 is TGCGCCAGCAGTCCAACCGACAGGGGGAGCTCTGGGGCCAACGTCCTGACTTTC.

Ten or more counts support this clonotype. The chain employs TRBV5-1 and TRBJ2-7; 13 nucleotides line up with TRBD2. The V segment lost 2 bases and the J segment 4 bases; nucleotides outside the gene matches: 3. Germline values: CDR1 SGHRS, CDR2 YFSETQ. This CDR3 has 15 residues. CDR3 sequence (DNA): TGCGCCAGCAGCTTCCGGACTAGCGGGGGATACGAGCAGTACTTC. Protein: CASSFRTSGGYEQYF.

This clonotype was detected a few times. With a much larger clone just one base away, this may be a read error. V and J are TRBV20-1 and TRBJ2-4, with D possibly TRBD2 on 6 matching bases. V gave up 7 bases and J gave up 5 bases, with 15 bases separating them. The germline gives CDR1 DFQATT, CDR2 SNEGSKA (reference sequence). This CDR3 has 13 residues. CDR3 amino acids: CSVDGGGENIQYF. CDR3 nucleotides: TGCAGTGTTGACGGGGGTGGTGAAAACATTCAGTACTTC.